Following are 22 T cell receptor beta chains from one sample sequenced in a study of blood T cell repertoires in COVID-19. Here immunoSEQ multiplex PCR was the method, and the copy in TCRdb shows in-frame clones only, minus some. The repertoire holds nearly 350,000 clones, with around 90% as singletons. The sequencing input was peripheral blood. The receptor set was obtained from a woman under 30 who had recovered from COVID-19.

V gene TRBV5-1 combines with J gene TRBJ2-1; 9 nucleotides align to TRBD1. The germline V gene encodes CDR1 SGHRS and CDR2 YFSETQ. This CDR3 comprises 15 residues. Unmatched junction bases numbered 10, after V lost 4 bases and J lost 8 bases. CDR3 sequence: CASSLGQGFLDEQFF. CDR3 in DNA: TGCGCCAGCAGCCTGGGACAGGGCTTTTTGGATGAGCAGTTCTTC. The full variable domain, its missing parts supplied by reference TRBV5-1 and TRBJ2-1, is KAGVTQTPRYLIKTRGQQVTLSCSPISGHRSVSWYQQTPGQGLQFLFEYFSETQRNKGNFPGRFSGRQFSNSRSEMNVSTLELGDSALYLCASSLGQGFLDEQFFGPGTRLTVL.

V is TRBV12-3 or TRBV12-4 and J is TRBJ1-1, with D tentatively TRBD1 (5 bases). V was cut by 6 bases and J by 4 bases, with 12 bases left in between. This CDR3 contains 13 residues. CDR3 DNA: TGTGCCAGCAGCCTCAGGGAGGGCACTGAAGCTTTCTTT. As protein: CASSLREGTEAFF.

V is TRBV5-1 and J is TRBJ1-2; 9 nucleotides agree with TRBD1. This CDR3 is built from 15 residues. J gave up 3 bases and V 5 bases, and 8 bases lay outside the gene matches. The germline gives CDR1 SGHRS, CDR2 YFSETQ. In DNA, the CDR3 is TGCGCCAGCAGATCCACAGGGGGCAAGGACTATGGCTACACCTTC. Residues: CASRSTGGKDYGYTF.

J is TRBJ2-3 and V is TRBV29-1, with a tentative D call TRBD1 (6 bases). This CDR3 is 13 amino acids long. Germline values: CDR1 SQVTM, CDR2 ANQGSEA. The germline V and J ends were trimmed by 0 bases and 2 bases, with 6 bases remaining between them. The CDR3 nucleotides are TGCAGCGTTGAAGAGGGGGCCACAGATACGCAGTATTTT. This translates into CSVEEGATDTQYF.

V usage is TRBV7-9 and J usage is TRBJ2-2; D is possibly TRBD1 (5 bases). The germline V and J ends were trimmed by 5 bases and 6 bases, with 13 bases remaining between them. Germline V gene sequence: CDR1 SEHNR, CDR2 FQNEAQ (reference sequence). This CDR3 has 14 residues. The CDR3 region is CASSLGSGPGELFF. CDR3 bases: TGTGCCAGCAGCCTGGGTTCAGGGCCCGGGGAGCTGTTTTTT.

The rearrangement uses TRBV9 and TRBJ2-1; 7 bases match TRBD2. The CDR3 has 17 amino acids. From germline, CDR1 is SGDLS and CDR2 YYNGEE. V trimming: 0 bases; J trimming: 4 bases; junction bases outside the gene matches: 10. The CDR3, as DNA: TGTGCCAGCAGCGTAGGTTCCCAGTGGGAGGGTTACAATGAGCAGTTCTTC. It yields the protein CASSVGSQWEGYNEQFF.

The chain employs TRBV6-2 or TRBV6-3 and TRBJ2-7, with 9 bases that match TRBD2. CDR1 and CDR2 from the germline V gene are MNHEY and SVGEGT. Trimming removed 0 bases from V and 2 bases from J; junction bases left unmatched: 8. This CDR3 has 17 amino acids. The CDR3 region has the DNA TGTGCCAGCAGTTACTCGCCGGCTAGCGGGACTCCCTACGAGCAGTACGTC. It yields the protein CASSYSPASGTPYEQYV.

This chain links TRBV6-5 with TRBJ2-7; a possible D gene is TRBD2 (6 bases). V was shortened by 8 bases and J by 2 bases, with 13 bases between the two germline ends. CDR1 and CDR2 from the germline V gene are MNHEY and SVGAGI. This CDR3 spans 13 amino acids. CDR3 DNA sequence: TGTGCCAGCTCCGGGACTCCAGCCTACGAGCAGTACGTC. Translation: CASSGTPAYEQYV.

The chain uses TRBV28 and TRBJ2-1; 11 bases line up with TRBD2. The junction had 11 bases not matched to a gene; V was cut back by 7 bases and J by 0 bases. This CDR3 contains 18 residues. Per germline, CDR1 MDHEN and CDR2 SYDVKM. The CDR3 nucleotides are TGTGCCAGCACTACGTCATGGACTAGCGGGTACTCCTACAATGAGCAGTTCTTC. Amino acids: CASTTSWTSGYSYNEQFF.

Here the CDR3 reads CASGLAFGTGTYEQYV. CDR3 nucleotide sequence: TGTGCTAGTGGTTTGGCCTTCGGGACAGGGACCTACGAGCAGTACGTC. The rearrangement joins TRBV12-5 to TRBJ2-7; 9 bases are shared with TRBD1. V gave up 1 base and J gave up 2 bases; unmatched junction bases: 6. CDR3 size: 16 residues. From germline, CDR1 is LGHNT and CDR2 FRNRAP.

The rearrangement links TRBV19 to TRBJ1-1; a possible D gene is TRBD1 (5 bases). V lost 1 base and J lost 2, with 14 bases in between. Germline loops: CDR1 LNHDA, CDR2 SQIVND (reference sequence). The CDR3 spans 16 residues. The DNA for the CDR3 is TGTGCCAGTAGTATAGTGGCGGGACGGAGTAACACTGAAGCTTTCTTT. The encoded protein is CASSIVAGRSNTEAFF.

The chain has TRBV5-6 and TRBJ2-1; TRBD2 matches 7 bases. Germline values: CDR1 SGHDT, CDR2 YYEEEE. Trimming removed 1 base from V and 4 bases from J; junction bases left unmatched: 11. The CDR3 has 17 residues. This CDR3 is CASSLPPPSGPYNEQFF. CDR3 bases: TGTGCCAGCAGCTTGCCACCCCCTAGCGGTCCTTACAATGAGCAGTTCTTC.

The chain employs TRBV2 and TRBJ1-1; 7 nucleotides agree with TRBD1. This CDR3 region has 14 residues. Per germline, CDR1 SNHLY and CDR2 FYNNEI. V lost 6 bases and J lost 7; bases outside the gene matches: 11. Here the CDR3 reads CASRSTTGAVEAFF. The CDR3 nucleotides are TGTGCCAGCAGGAGCACTACAGGGGCTGTTGAAGCTTTCTTT.

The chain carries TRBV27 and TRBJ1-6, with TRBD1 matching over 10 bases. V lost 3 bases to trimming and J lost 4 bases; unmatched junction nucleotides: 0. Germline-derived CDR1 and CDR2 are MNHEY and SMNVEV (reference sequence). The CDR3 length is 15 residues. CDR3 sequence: CASSLGQGYNSPLHF. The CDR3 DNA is TGTGCCAGCAGTTTGGGACAGGGGTATAATTCACCCCTCCACTTT.

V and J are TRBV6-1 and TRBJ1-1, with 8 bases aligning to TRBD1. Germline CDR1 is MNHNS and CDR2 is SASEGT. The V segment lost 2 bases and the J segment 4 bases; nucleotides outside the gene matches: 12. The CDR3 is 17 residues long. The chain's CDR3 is CASSERTGPQVGTEAFF. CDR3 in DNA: TGTGCCAGCAGTGAACGGACAGGGCCCCAGGTAGGCACTGAAGCTTTCTTT.

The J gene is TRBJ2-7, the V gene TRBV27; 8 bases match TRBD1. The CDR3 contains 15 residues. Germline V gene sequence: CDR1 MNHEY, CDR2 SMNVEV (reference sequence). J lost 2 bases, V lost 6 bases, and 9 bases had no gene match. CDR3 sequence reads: CASSETGVTTYEQYV. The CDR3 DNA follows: TGTGCCAGCAGCGAGACAGGGGTGACAACCTACGAGCAGTACGTC.

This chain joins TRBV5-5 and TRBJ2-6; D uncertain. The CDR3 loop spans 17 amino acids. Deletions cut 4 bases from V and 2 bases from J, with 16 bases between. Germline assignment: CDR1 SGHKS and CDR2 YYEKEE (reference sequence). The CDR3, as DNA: TGTGCCAGCAGCGTGAGCGTCGCGGCAGCTGGGGCCAACGTCCTGACTTTC. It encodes CASSVSVAAAGANVLTF.

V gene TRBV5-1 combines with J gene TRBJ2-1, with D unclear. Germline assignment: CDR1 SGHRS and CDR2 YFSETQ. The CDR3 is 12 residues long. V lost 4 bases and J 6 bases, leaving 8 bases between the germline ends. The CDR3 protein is CASSVASNEQFF. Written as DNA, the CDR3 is TGCGCCAGCAGCGTGGCTTCCAATGAGCAGTTCTTC.

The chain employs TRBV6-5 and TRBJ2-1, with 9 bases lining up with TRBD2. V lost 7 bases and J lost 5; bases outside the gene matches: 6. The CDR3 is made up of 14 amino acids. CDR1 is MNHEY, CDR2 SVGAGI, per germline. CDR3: CASKRGLANNEQFF. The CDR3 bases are TGTGCCAGCAAACGAGGACTAGCGAACAATGAGCAGTTCTTC.

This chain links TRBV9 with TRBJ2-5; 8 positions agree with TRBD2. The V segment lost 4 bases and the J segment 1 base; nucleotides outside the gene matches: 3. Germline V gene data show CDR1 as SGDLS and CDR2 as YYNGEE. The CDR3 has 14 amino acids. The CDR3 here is CASSPGGAQETQYF. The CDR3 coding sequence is TGTGCCAGCAGCCCGGGGGGGGCCCAAGAGACCCAGTACTTC.

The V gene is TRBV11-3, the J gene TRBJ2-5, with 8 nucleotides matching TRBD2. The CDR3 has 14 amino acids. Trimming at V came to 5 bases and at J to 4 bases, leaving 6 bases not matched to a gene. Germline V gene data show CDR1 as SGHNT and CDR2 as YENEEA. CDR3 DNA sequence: TGTGCCAGCAGCCCAGGGACTAGGAGAGAGACCCAGTACTTC. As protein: CASSPGTRRETQYF.

As DNA, the CDR3 is TGCGCCAGCAGCCAAGATGTCCCGGGACAGGACTATGGCTACACCTTC. Encoded protein: CASSQDVPGQDYGYTF. The chain links TRBV4-1 to TRBJ1-2; 8 bases fit TRBD1. The CDR3 sequence is 16 residues long. With 0 bases clipped from V and 3 bases from J, the junction kept 6 bases outside the gene matches. Germline V gene lookup returns CDR1 MGHRA and CDR2 YSYEKL.